Below are 30 T cell receptor beta chains sequenced from a single sample in a study of human T cells and chemical hapten exposure. Time point indicated: pre-sensitization, week 0. The treatment: therapeutic diphenylcyclopropenone sensitization with weekly scalp DPC. Using its own MiXCR run on the RACE reads, TCRdb lists one record per CDR3 protein. The sample has a few hundred thousand distinct CDR3 sequences, over 8% seen once. Specimen: whole blood, collected in connection with sensitization to the hapten diphenylcyclopropenone (DPC). These receptors were collected from a woman aged 40 to 50 with alopecia areata. Some clones in this sample may be carry-over from other donors' samples.

This clonotype occurred many times. V is TRBV20-1 and J is TRBJ2-2, with D tentatively TRBD1 (6 bases). Germline lookup yields CDR1 DFQATT and CDR2 SNEGSKA (reference sequence). V was shortened by 5 bases and J by 7 bases, with 17 bases between the two germline ends. The CDR3 loop spans 14 amino acids. The CDR3 nucleotides read TGCAGTGCTTCCCGGGGAAGGGGGTTCGGGGAGCTGTTTTTT. This codes for CSASRGRGFGELFF.

At least ten counts were recorded for this clonotype. The rearrangement links TRBV4-3 to TRBJ2-5, with D uncertain. Germline CDR1 reads LGHNA; CDR2 reads YSLEER. This CDR3 spans 15 amino acids. The V end lost 0 bases, the J end lost 4 bases, and 12 bases lay between the germline ends. The CDR3 spells CASSQDQASRETQYF. As DNA, the CDR3 is TGCGCCAGCAGCCAAGATCAAGCGAGTAGAGAGACCCAGTACTTC.

The sample holds a few counts of this clonotype. The rearrangement links TRBV5-6 to TRBJ2-4; a weak D match, TRBD1 (5 bases). This CDR3 contains 14 residues. In germline, CDR1 is SGHDT, CDR2 YYEEEE. V lost 0 bases and J 2 bases, leaving 6 bases between the germline ends. The CDR3 reads CASSLVGPKNIQYF. The CDR3 bases are TGTGCCAGCAGCTTGGTGGGGCCCAAAAACATTCAGTACTTC.

The gene calls are TRBV4-2 and TRBJ1-1, with unresolved D. V lost 8 bases, J lost 1 base, and 14 bases lay in between. Germline assignment: CDR1 LGHNA and CDR2 YNFKEQ. This CDR3 region has 14 residues. The CDR3 protein is CASRVGRENTEAFF. CDR3 nucleotide sequence: TGTGCCAGCCGGGTCGGGAGAGAGAACACTGAAGCTTTCTTT.

The genes are TRBV2 and TRBJ2-3, with a tentative D call TRBD1 (6 bases). V lost 4 bases and J lost 6, with 17 bases in between. In germline, CDR1 is SNHLY, CDR2 FYNNEI. The CDR3 consists of 15 residues. CDR3 in DNA: TGTGCCAGCAGTGCCGGACAGACGGGCGGCGATACGCAGTATTTT. Protein product: CASSAGQTGGDTQYF.

This chain connects TRBV6-5 to TRBJ2-7; 8 nucleotides align to TRBD1. J gave up 1 base and V 2 bases, and 4 bases lay outside the gene matches. This CDR3 has 15 residues. Germline values: CDR1 MNHEY, CDR2 SVGAGI. As DNA, the CDR3 is TGTGCCAGCAGTTACGCCGGGACAGGTTCCTACGAGCAGTACTTC. This gives the protein CASSYAGTGSYEQYF.

This chain uses TRBV10-3 with TRBJ2-7, with D possibly being TRBD1 (6 bases). With 7 bases removed from V and 1 base from J, the gap between germline ends came to 8 bases. Looked up from germline, CDR1 is ENHRY and CDR2 is SYGVKD. The CDR3 is 12 amino acids. The CDR3 spells CAIITGSYEQYF. CDR3 sequence (DNA): TGTGCCATCATCACAGGGTCCTACGAGCAGTACTTC.

This chain joins TRBV24-1 and TRBJ2-7, with D hard to call. From germline, CDR1 is KGHDR and CDR2 SFDVKD. The CDR3 extends over 12 amino acids. V was trimmed by 5 bases and J by 4 bases, leaving 8 bases between them. This CDR3 reads CATSAGPYEQYF. CDR3 sequence (DNA): TGTGCCACCAGTGCCGGACCTTACGAGCAGTACTTC.

This clonotype was picked up a small number of times. CDR3 in amino acids: CAWASGQGDTGELFF. CDR3 in DNA: TGTGCCTGGGCGTCCGGACAGGGGGATACCGGGGAGCTGTTTTTT. This chain joins TRBV30 and TRBJ2-2, with TRBD1 matching over 10 bases. J lost 5 bases, V lost 5 bases, and 8 bases had no gene match. The germline CDR1 and CDR2 sequences are GTSNPN and SVGIG (reference sequence). There are 15 residues in the CDR3.

The table lists this clonotype with a few counts. The chain has TRBV7-9 and TRBJ2-4, with 8 bases that match TRBD2. The length of the CDR3 is 13 residues. Unmatched junction bases numbered 8, after V lost 5 bases and J lost 11 bases. The germline gives CDR1 SEHNR, CDR2 FQNEAQ (reference sequence). The chain's CDR3 is CASSQGGGTLQYF. The CDR3 DNA reads TGTGCCAGCAGCCAGGGCGGGGGGACGCTTCAGTACTTC. The entire variable domain, with the rest obtained from reference TRBV7-9 and TRBJ2-4, is as follows: DTGVSQNPRHKITKRGQNVTFRCDPISEHNRLYWYRQTLGQGPEFLTYFQNEAQLEKSRLLSDRFSAERPKGSFSTLEIQRTEQGDSAMYLCASSQGGGTLQYFGAGTRLSVL.

This clonotype has ten or more counts. The junction departs from germline at one end; a sequencing error may be responsible. The chain carries TRBV12-3 or TRBV12-4 and TRBJ2-5; D ambiguous. This CDR3 comprises 11 residues. Here the CDR3 reads CASSLGETQYF. The CDR3 DNA is TGTGCCAGCAGCTTAGGAGAGACCCAGTACTTC.

This clonotype appeared many times. V and J are TRBV9 and TRBJ1-3; no definite D call. Trimming stripped 1 base from V and 0 bases from J, with 11 bases between. This CDR3 is built from 16 residues. Germline V lookup: CDR1 SGDLS, CDR2 YYNGEE. CDR3 sequence reads: CASSVNPPDSGNTIYF. The CDR3 DNA sequence: TGTGCCAGCAGCGTAAACCCTCCCGACTCTGGAAACACCATATATTTT.

In this sample, this clonotype turned up many times. The chain employs TRBV5-1 and TRBJ1-4; 10 bases align to TRBD1. Germline CDR1 reads SGHRS; CDR2 reads YFSETQ. The CDR3 consists of 14 residues. With 4 bases clipped from V and 5 bases from J, the junction kept 2 bases outside the gene matches. CDR3: CASSGGQGNEKLFF. CDR3 sequence (DNA): TGCGCCAGCAGCGGGGGACAGGGGAATGAAAAACTGTTTTTT.

The chain carries TRBV20-1 and TRBJ2-7, with 11 bases that match TRBD2. The CDR3 has 14 amino acids. CDR1 is DFQATT and CDR2 is SNEGSKA in the germline V gene (reference sequence). The ends lost 0 bases at V and 9 bases at J; junction bases unmatched: 7. The CDR3 reads CSARDLASGRRQYF. The CDR3, as DNA: TGCAGTGCTAGAGATTTGGCTAGCGGGAGGAGGCAGTACTTC.

In this sample, this clonotype turned up a few times. CDR3 amino acids: CASSEGQPQETQYF. CDR3 DNA sequence: TGCGCCAGCAGCGAGGGACAGCCCCAAGAGACCCAGTACTTC. This rearrangement joins TRBV5-1 to TRBJ2-5; TRBD1 aligns across 7 bases. V shed 4 bases and J 1 base; nucleotides not matched to a gene: 4. Germline values: CDR1 SGHRS, CDR2 YFSETQ. The CDR3 length is 14 residues.

V usage is TRBV6-6 and J usage is TRBJ1-2, with D maybe TRBD1 (5 bases). Per the germline V gene, CDR1 is MNHNY and CDR2 is SVGAGI (reference sequence). Trimming cost V 2 bases and J 4 bases, with 14 bases left between them. The CDR3 loop spans 15 amino acids. CDR3 in amino acids: CASSYRKTGFYGYTF. The CDR3 DNA reads TGTGCCAGCAGTTACCGGAAAACAGGATTCTATGGCTACACCTTC.

This clonotype was seen a handful of times. The chain recombines TRBV19 with TRBJ2-7; D gene ambiguous. This CDR3 spans 15 amino acids. From germline, CDR1 is LNHDA and CDR2 SQIVND (reference sequence). The germline V and J ends were trimmed by 9 bases and 0 bases, with 18 bases remaining between them. The CDR3 nucleotides are TGTGCCAGCTCCGGTACACATCCAAACTCCTACGAGCAGTACTTC. It codes for CASSGTHPNSYEQYF. Full variable domain (remainder filled in from reference TRBV19 and TRBJ2-7): DGGITQSPKYLFRKEGQNVTLSCEQNLNHDAMYWYRQDPGQGLRLIYYSQIVNDFQKGDIAEGYSVSREKKESFPLTVTSAQKNPTAFYLCASSGTHPNSYEQYFGPGTRLTVT.

The rearrangement links TRBV28 to TRBJ2-7; TRBD1 matches at 8 bases. The CDR3 is 16 amino acids. CDR1 and CDR2 from the germline V gene are MDHEN and SYDVKM. Trimming removed 5 bases from V and 1 base from J; junction bases left unmatched: 10. The CDR3 DNA sequence: TGTGCCAGCAGTCTCCCTACTAGACAGGGGTCCTACGAGCAGTACTTC. It translates to CASSLPTRQGSYEQYF. Drawing the rest from reference TRBV28 and TRBJ2-7, the complete variable domain is DVKVTQSSRYLVKRTGEKVFLECVQDMDHENMFWYRQDPGLGLRLIYFSYDVKMKEKGDIPEGYSVSREKKERFSLILESASTNQTSMYLCASSLPTRQGSYEQYFGPGTRLTVT.

The V and J genes are TRBV28 and TRBJ2-7, with TRBD2 matching over 9 bases. The CDR3 loop spans 14 amino acids. Germline CDR1 and CDR2: MDHEN and SYDVKM. Germline trimming cut 3 bases from V and 9 bases from J; bases unmatched to any gene: 9. The CDR3 protein is CASSFSGRPAGQYF. DNA of the CDR3: TGTGCCAGCAGTTTTAGCGGGAGACCCGCGGGGCAGTACTTC.

This clonotype showed up just a few times. The chain combines TRBV2 with TRBJ1-5, with D unresolved. The CDR3 length is 14 residues. The V end lost 5 bases, the J end lost 1 base, and 9 bases lay between the germline ends. CDR1 is SNHLY, CDR2 FYNNEI, per germline. For the CDR3, the DNA is TGTGCCAGCAGTTCACAGCTGAGCAATCAGCCCCAGCATTTT. Translation gives CASSSQLSNQPQHF.

This clonotype was recorded many times. The rearrangement joins TRBV27 to TRBJ2-7, with a tentative D call TRBD2 (5 bases). Germline V gene sequence: CDR1 MNHEY, CDR2 SMNVEV (reference sequence). Trimming took off 5 bases at V and 5 bases at J, with 19 bases between the two ends. The CDR3 is 15 residues long. The DNA of the CDR3 is TGTGCCAGCAGTCCGTATGCCACAGCCGGGGACGAGCAGTACTTC. As protein: CASSPYATAGDEQYF.

This clonotype has ten or more counts. The chain links TRBV12-3 or TRBV12-4 to TRBJ1-5; a possible D gene is TRBD1 (5 bases). V lost 3 bases and J lost 4, with 10 bases in between. CDR3 length: 14 amino acids. DNA of the CDR3: TGTGCCAGCAGTTTGTGGGGCAGTAATCAGCCCCAGCATTTT. This sequence encodes CASSLWGSNQPQHF.

Written as DNA, the CDR3 is TGTGCCAGCAGTGATCCGGGACAGCCTGCAGGTGAGCAGTTCTTC. It specifies CASSDPGQPAGEQFF. The chain employs TRBV6-1 and TRBJ2-1; TRBD1 matches at 7 bases. Germline V gives CDR1 MNHNS, CDR2 SASEGT. Losses at the gene ends were 3 bases for V and 9 bases for J; bases not matched to a gene: 11. This CDR3 is built from 15 residues.

This clonotype has only a few counts. The chain links TRBV12-3 or TRBV12-4 to TRBJ2-1, with 13 positions matching TRBD2. This CDR3 contains 15 residues. J was trimmed by 12 bases and V by 4 bases; bases with no gene match: 9. CDR3 bases: TGTGCCAGCAGTTCCGGGAGACTAGCGGGAGGCGGGCAGTTCTTC. Translated, it gives CASSSGRLAGGGQFF.

This clonotype occurred many times. The V and J genes are TRBV2 and TRBJ2-1; D perhaps matches TRBD1 (5 bases). The CDR3 is made up of 15 amino acids. V was trimmed by 2 bases and J by 4 bases, leaving 12 bases between them. Germline CDR1 SNHLY, CDR2 FYNNEI. In DNA form, the CDR3 reads TGTGCCAGCAGTGAATTGTCAGGGCCTTACAATGAGCAGTTCTTC. The encoded protein is CASSELSGPYNEQFF.

The rearrangement links TRBV10-3 to TRBJ2-7; TRBD1 or TRBD2 may be the D gene (5 bases each). The CDR3 consists of 15 residues. The V gene lost 1 base and the J gene lost 5 bases, with 15 bases spanning the gap. Germline loops: CDR1 ENHRY, CDR2 SYGVKD. The CDR3 loop reads CAISEWGTPDDEQYF. CDR3 coding DNA: TGTGCCATCAGTGAGTGGGGGACCCCCGACGACGAGCAGTACTTC.

This clonotype was observed a handful of times. The chain uses TRBV6-1 and TRBJ1-5; tentative D call: TRBD1 (6 bases). Trimming cost V 10 bases and J 0 bases, with 16 bases left between them. The CDR3 runs to 15 residues. Germline V gene data show CDR1 as MNHNS and CDR2 as SASEGT. Here the CDR3 reads CATMTGTISNQPQHF. As DNA, the CDR3 is TGTGCCACCATGACAGGAACAATTAGCAATCAGCCCCAGCATTTT.

Turning to this clonotype: An end of the junction differs from the germline gene, which may be a read error. The V and J genes are TRBV6-2 or TRBV6-3 and TRBJ2-3; no clear D gene. CDR3 size: 16 residues. From germline, CDR1 is MNHEY and CDR2 SVGEGT. The CDR3 DNA sequence: TGTACCAGCAGTTACGCTGCACAGTCTAGCACAGATACGCAGTATTTT. The encoded protein is CTSSYAAQSSTDTQYF.

J is TRBJ2-5 and V is TRBV2; D unclear. This CDR3 contains 14 residues. The V end was cut by 3 bases, the J end by 7 bases, with 15 bases between. Germline V lookup: CDR1 SNHLY, CDR2 FYNNEI. Here the CDR3 reads CASSDGLPAATQYF. CDR3 sequence (DNA): TGTGCCAGCAGTGACGGCCTCCCGGCAGCGACCCAGTACTTC.

This clonotype was observed at least ten times. The chain links TRBV28 to TRBJ2-7, with D tentatively TRBD1 (6 bases). V lost 3 bases, J lost 0 bases, and 18 bases lay in between. The germline V gene has CDR1 MDHEN and CDR2 SYDVKM. The CDR3 has 17 amino acids. The CDR3 spells CASSFSVGQLSSYEQYF. In nucleotides, the CDR3 is TGTGCCAGCAGTTTTTCAGTTGGACAGTTGAGCTCCTACGAGCAGTACTTC.